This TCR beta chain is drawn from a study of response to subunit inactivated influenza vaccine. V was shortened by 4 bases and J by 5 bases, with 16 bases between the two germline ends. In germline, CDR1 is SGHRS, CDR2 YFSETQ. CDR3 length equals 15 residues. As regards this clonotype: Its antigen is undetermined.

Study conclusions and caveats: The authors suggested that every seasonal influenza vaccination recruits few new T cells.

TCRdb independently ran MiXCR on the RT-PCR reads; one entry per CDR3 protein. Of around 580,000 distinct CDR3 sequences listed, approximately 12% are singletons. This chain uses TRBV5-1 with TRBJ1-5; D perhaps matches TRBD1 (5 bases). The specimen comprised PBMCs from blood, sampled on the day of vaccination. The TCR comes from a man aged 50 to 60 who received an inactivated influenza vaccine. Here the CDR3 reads CASSRLGENDQPQHF. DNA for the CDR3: TGCGCCAGCAGCCGCCTAGGGGAGAATGATCAGCCCCAGCATTTT.